This TCR beta chain appears in the sequencing data of a study of blood T cell repertoires in COVID-19. At the level of the study: PBMCs, B-cell-depleted T cells, or T cells were the source of the cDNA or gDNA that made up the material.

The CDR3 totals 13 residues. V lost 6 bases to trimming and J lost 3 bases, with 9 bases between them. CDR1 and CDR2 from the germline V gene are ENHRY and SYGVKD. Original data processing: Reference gene primer amplification gave estimated nucleated cell counts. The data were produced by immunoSEQ multiplex PCR, yet TCRdb's version contains in-frame clones alone and is incomplete. Clone size and V and J calls were adopted from that table, with D and trimming inferred from the DNA. The sample has approximately 190,000 clones, 65% to 85% seen once; the top ten hold roughly 17%. The origin of this receptor is a man in his sixties with active or convalescent COVID-19. Sample: peripheral blood. The chain uses TRBV10-3 and TRBJ1-5; D is unresolved. The CDR3 loop reads CAIRQNTNQPQHF. Here the CDR3 DNA reads TGTGCCATCAGGCAGAATACCAATCAGCCCCAGCATTTT.